The 28 T cell receptor beta chains below were found in one sample sequenced in a study of T cell changes during pregnancy in multiple sclerosis. TCRdb's table, derived via immunoSEQ multiplex PCR, lists solely in-frame clones and lacks some. The sample lists roughly 38,000 clones; around 91% were seen once. The specimen comprised CD4+ T cells from peripheral blood mononuclear cells, sampled before pregnancy. These receptors originate from a female donor with multiple sclerosis, enrolled in a pregnancy study.

The V gene is TRBV7-3, the J gene TRBJ2-1, with TRBD2 identical over 10 bases. This CDR3 spans 15 amino acids. V gave up 5 bases and J gave up 9 bases; unmatched junction bases: 10. Looked up from germline, CDR1 is SGHTA and CDR2 is FQGTGA. The CDR3 loop reads CASSPSGRALGEQFF. The CDR3 DNA sequence: TGTGCCAGCAGCCCCAGCGGGAGGGCCCTTGGTGAGCAGTTCTTC.

The chain recombines TRBV6-4 with TRBJ1-5; no clear D. The germline V and J ends were trimmed by 6 bases and 0 bases, with 9 bases remaining between them. Germline-derived CDR1 and CDR2 are MRHNA and SNTAGT. There are 14 residues in the CDR3. CDR3 protein: CASSAIHSNQPQHF. CDR3 nucleotide sequence: TGTGCCAGCAGCGCTATCCATAGCAATCAGCCCCAGCATTTT.

This clone was seen only once. V is TRBV30 and J is TRBJ1-5, with a tentative D call TRBD1 (6 bases). This CDR3 is 14 amino acids long. Germline V gene data show CDR1 as GTSNPN and CDR2 as SVGIG (reference sequence). V was pared by 3 bases and J by 7 bases, with 16 bases between. The CDR3 is CAWSVQGSMQPQHF. CDR3 sequence (DNA): TGTGCCTGGAGCGTTCAGGGGTCTATGCAGCCCCAGCATTTT.

The chain combines TRBV7-2 with TRBJ2-7; 8 bases fit TRBD1. CDR1 and CDR2 from the germline V gene are SGHTA and FQGNSA. The ends lost 2 bases at V and 3 bases at J; junction bases unmatched: 6. This CDR3 region has 15 residues. CDR3 sequence (DNA): TGTGCCAGCAGCTTAATGCTTGGACAGGGCTACGAGCAGTACTTC. It encodes CASSLMLGQGYEQYF.

The chain joins TRBV6-1 to TRBJ2-3; D possibly corresponds to TRBD1 (5 bases). V shed 6 bases and J shed 2 bases, with 15 bases lying between them. Looked up from germline, CDR1 is MNHNS and CDR2 is SASEGT. CDR3 length: 15 residues. The CDR3 nucleotides read TGTGCCAGCAGACCGGACAACCTTCACACAGATACGCAGTATTTT. Translating gives CASRPDNLHTDTQYF.

This clone was detected only once. The rearrangement uses TRBV2 and TRBJ2-1, with a tentative D call TRBD2 (6 bases). The CDR3 has 15 residues. The germline gives CDR1 SNHLY, CDR2 FYNNEI. Trimming stripped 4 bases from V and 2 bases from J, with 12 bases between. The DNA of the CDR3 is TGTGCCAGCAGTGCAACGGGACTGACCTACAATGAGCAGTTCTTC. Residues: CASSATGLTYNEQFF.

This chain connects TRBV29-1 to TRBJ2-1; 7 bases align to TRBD1. CDR3 length equals 13 residues. Germline CDR1 SQVTM, CDR2 ANQGSEA. Germline trimming cut 5 bases from V and 9 bases from J; bases unmatched to any gene: 10. The CDR3 DNA follows: TGCAGCGTTTTTGGGCAGGGGGAGCGTGAGCAGTTCTTC. It encodes CSVFGQGEREQFF.

The chain joins TRBV28 to TRBJ2-7; 7 positions match TRBD1. CDR1 is MDHEN and CDR2 is SYDVKM in the germline V gene. J lost 1 base, V lost 6 bases, and 6 bases had no gene match. This CDR3 spans 14 amino acids. The CDR3 DNA follows: TGTGCCAGCAGGCCCACAGGGGTTTCCTACGAGCAGTACTTC. Its translation is CASRPTGVSYEQYF.

This chain links TRBV2 with TRBJ2-3; D might be TRBD1 (6 bases). Germline CDR1 and CDR2: SNHLY and FYNNEI. There are 15 residues in the CDR3. V dropped 3 bases and J dropped 4 bases, with 14 bases sitting between them. The CDR3 nucleotides are TGTGCCAGCAGTGAGAGCAGGGGTGCGGCAGATACGCAGTATTTT. Protein product: CASSESRGAADTQYF.

The genes are TRBV21-1 and TRBJ2-7; the table's D call, TRBD2, has no DNA check behind it. TRBV21-1 is a pseudogene locus. CDR3 length equals 15 residues. The CDR3 loop reads CASSKRERVSYEQYF. Here the CDR3 DNA reads TGTGCCAGCAGCAAAAGGGAGCGGGTATCCTACGAGCAGTACTTC.

V gene TRBV18 combines with J gene TRBJ2-2, with 12 positions matching TRBD2. The CDR3 consists of 18 residues. V lost 3 bases and J lost 6; bases outside the gene matches: 11. CDR1 and CDR2 (germline): KGHSH, LQKENI. CDR3 sequence: CASSPLTSGRPAPGELFF. For the CDR3, the DNA is TGTGCCAGCTCACCGTTAACTAGCGGGAGGCCAGCACCCGGGGAGCTGTTTTTT.

J is TRBJ2-3 and V is TRBV7-9, with 10 positions matching TRBD2. Germline CDR1 reads SEHNR; CDR2 reads FQNEAQ (reference sequence). V lost 4 bases and J lost 2; bases outside the gene matches: 6. The CDR3 is 16 residues long. Here the CDR3 reads CASSSRTSGFTDTQYF. CDR3 sequence (DNA): TGTGCCAGCAGCTCCCGGACTAGCGGTTTCACAGATACGCAGTATTTT.

The V and J genes are TRBV9 and TRBJ2-1; TRBD2 might be the D (7 bases). V was pared by 4 bases and J by 2 bases, with 16 bases between. The CDR3 is made up of 16 amino acids. Germline values: CDR1 SGDLS, CDR2 YYNGEE. The CDR3 loop is CASSPSGGLTYNEQFF. CDR3 coding DNA: TGTGCCAGCAGCCCGTCCGGGGGGCTTACCTACAATGAGCAGTTCTTC.

This chain joins TRBV11-2 and TRBJ2-7, with a tentative D call TRBD1 (5 bases). The V and J ends lost 4 bases and 0 bases respectively, with 10 bases between them. CDR3 length: 14 amino acids. CDR1 is SGHAT, CDR2 FQNNGV, per germline. The CDR3 reads CASSYRTLSYEQYF. The CDR3 DNA reads TGTGCCAGCAGCTATAGGACACTCTCCTACGAGCAGTACTTC.

The chain links TRBV18 to TRBJ2-3; 7 nucleotides line up with TRBD1. The junction had 6 bases not matched to a gene; V was cut back by 3 bases and J by 0 bases. Germline values: CDR1 KGHSH, CDR2 LQKENI. The CDR3 has 16 amino acids. CDR3 coding DNA: TGTGCCAGCTCACCTCAAGGGGGCCAGAGCACAGATACGCAGTATTTT. This codes for CASSPQGGQSTDTQYF.

This chain uses TRBV25-1 with TRBJ2-2; tentatively, D is TRBD2 (6 bases). The germline V and J ends were trimmed by 5 bases and 5 bases, with 12 bases remaining between them. The germline V gene encodes CDR1 MGHDK and CDR2 SYGVNS. The CDR3 is made up of 14 amino acids. CDR3 sequence: CASSYGSGTGELFF. CDR3 sequence (DNA): TGTGCCAGCAGTTACGGGAGCGGGACCGGGGAGCTGTTTTTT.

The chain links TRBV7-6 to TRBJ2-2; D not resolved. Germline loops: CDR1 SGHVS, CDR2 FNYEAQ. Trimming left V 2 bases short and J 7 bases short, with 11 bases between. The CDR3 contains 14 residues. The CDR3, as DNA: TGTGCCAGCAGCTTAAAAATATCCGGCGGGGAGCTGTTTTTT. Translation: CASSLKISGGELFF.

V is TRBV30 and J is TRBJ1-3; unclear D gene. Trimming stripped 0 bases from V and 0 bases from J, with 12 bases between. This CDR3 region has 16 residues. Germline CDR1 GTSNPN, CDR2 SVGIG (reference sequence). CDR3 protein: CAWSVPEGGSGNTIYF. CDR3 sequence (DNA): TGTGCCTGGAGTGTACCAGAGGGAGGCTCTGGAAACACCATATATTTT.

The chain carries TRBV5-1 and TRBJ2-1; 8 nucleotides align to TRBD2. Germline V gene lookup returns CDR1 SGHRS and CDR2 YFSETQ. This CDR3 region has 15 residues. After removal of 1 base from V and 5 bases from J, the junction contained 5 bases not matched to a gene. This CDR3 reads CASSLTSGLNNEQFF. CDR3 nucleotides: TGCGCCAGCAGCTTGACTAGCGGCCTAAACAATGAGCAGTTCTTC.

V is TRBV21-1 and J is TRBJ1-2; the D call TRBD1 from the table was never checked on the DNA. TRBV21-1 represents a pseudogene. CDR3 size: 19 residues. The CDR3 sequence: CASSPLGVGQGPLGSGYTF. The CDR3 nucleotides read TGTGCCAGCAGCCCCCTGGGGGTCGGACAGGGGCCCCTCGGATCTGGCTACACCTTC.

This chain links TRBV4-3 with TRBJ2-1, with a tentative D call TRBD2 (6 bases). Deletions cut 0 bases from V and 4 bases from J, with 10 bases between. The CDR3 runs to 15 residues. Germline V CDR1 and CDR2: LGHNA, YSLEER. For the CDR3, the DNA is TGCGCCAGCAGCCAAGAGTGGCGGGGTTACAATGAGCAGTTCTTC. This codes for CASSQEWRGYNEQFF.

The chain couples TRBV5-1 to TRBJ2-7; 12 bases match TRBD2. V lost 3 bases to trimming and J lost 0 bases; unmatched junction nucleotides: 7. CDR3 size: 17 residues. Per the germline V gene, CDR1 is SGHRS and CDR2 is YFSETQ. DNA of the CDR3: TGCGCCAGCAGCTACACTAGCGGGAGGACCCACTCCTACGAGCAGTACTTC. Protein: CASSYTSGRTHSYEQYF.

The rearrangement links TRBV6-6 to TRBJ2-7; weak D call: TRBD1 (5 bases). This CDR3 comprises 13 residues. Looked up from germline, CDR1 is MNHNY and CDR2 is SVGAGI (reference sequence). The V end was cut by 7 bases, the J end by 3 bases, with 13 bases between. CDR3 coding DNA: TGTGCCAGCATCTATTCTCAGGGCTACGAGCAGTACTTC. Its protein is CASIYSQGYEQYF.

The V gene is TRBV7-2, the J gene TRBJ2-7; 9 nucleotides match TRBD1. The CDR3 extends over 15 amino acids. Germline V lookup: CDR1 SGHTA, CDR2 FQGNSA. With 5 bases clipped from V and 2 bases from J, the junction kept 7 bases outside the gene matches. Here the CDR3 reads CASSLGTGPPYEQYF. DNA of the CDR3: TGTGCCAGCAGCCTCGGGACAGGGCCGCCCTACGAGCAGTACTTC.

This chain links TRBV5-1 with TRBJ1-1, with TRBD1 matching over 8 bases. The CDR3 covers 14 residues. The junction had 2 bases not matched to a gene; V was cut back by 1 base and J by 3 bases. Germline CDR1 and CDR2: SGHRS and YFSETQ. The CDR3: CASSLQTGDTEAFF. In DNA, the CDR3 is TGCGCCAGCAGCTTGCAGACAGGGGACACTGAAGCTTTCTTT. The full variable domain, in which reference TRBV5-1 and TRBJ1-1 provide the parts outside the CDR3, is KAGVTQTPRYLIKTRGQQVTLSCSPISGHRSVSWYQQTPGQGLQFLFEYFSETQRNKGNFPGRFSGRQFSNSRSEMNVSTLELGDSALYLCASSLQTGDTEAFFGQGTRLTVV.

This sequence joins TRBV19 and TRBJ2-1; D is possibly TRBD1 (6 bases). CDR1 and CDR2 (germline): LNHDA, SQIVND (reference sequence). The CDR3 spans 17 residues. V was shortened by 5 bases and J by 4 bases, with 21 bases between the two germline ends. The DNA for the CDR3 is TGTGCCAGTAGTGCTAGGGTTACAGGGAAAGGTTACAATGAGCAGTTCTTC. As protein: CASSARVTGKGYNEQFF.

The chain couples TRBV4-1 to TRBJ2-1, with 11 positions matching TRBD2. CDR3 length equals 18 residues. Germline CDR1 MGHRA, CDR2 YSYEKL. V gave up 2 bases and J gave up 9 bases; unmatched junction bases: 15. The DNA for the CDR3 is TGCGCCAGCAGCCAACCCGGGACTAGCGGTCCGAGAAGAGGTGAGCAGTTCTTC. It is translated as CASSQPGTSGPRRGEQFF.

This clone was detected once. The chain joins TRBV7-2 to TRBJ1-2; D gene uncertain. Trimming stripped 1 base from V and 4 bases from J, with 7 bases between. Germline CDR1 and CDR2: SGHTA and FQGNSA. The CDR3 is made up of 13 amino acids. The CDR3 here is CASSLVESYGYTF. CDR3 DNA sequence: TGTGCCAGCAGCTTAGTCGAGTCCTATGGCTACACCTTC.